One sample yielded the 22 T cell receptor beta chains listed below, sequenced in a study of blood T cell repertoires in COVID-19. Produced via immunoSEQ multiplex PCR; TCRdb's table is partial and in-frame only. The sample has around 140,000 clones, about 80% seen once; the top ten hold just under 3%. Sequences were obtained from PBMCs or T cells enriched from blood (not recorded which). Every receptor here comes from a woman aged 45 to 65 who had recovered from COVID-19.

The CDR3 DNA reads TGCGCCAGCAGCGTCCGGGACAGCGGAGGGGAAAAACTGTTTTTT. Translated, it gives CASSVRDSGGEKLFF. The genes are TRBV5-1 and TRBJ1-4, with 7 nucleotides matching TRBD1. Germline V gene data show CDR1 as SGHRS and CDR2 as YFSETQ. CDR3 size: 15 residues. V lost 4 bases and J lost 8; bases outside the gene matches: 11.

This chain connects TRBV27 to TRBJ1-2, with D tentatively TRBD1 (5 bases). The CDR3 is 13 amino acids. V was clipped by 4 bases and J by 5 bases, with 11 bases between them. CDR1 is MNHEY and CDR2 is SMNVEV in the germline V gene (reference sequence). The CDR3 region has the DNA TGTGCCAGCAGTTCGGCACAGGATTATGGCTACACCTTC. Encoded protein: CASSSAQDYGYTF.

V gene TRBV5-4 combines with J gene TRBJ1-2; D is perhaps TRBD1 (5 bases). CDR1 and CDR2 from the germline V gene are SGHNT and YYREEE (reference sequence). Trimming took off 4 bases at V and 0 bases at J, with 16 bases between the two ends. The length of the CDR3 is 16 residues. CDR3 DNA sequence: TGTGCCAGCAGCCGTGGGGCCCAGAAAACTAACTATGGCTACACCTTC. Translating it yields CASSRGAQKTNYGYTF.

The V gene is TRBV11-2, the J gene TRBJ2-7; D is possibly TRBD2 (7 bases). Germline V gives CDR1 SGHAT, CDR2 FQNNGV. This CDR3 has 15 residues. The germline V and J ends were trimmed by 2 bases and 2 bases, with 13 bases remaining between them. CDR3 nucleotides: TGTGCCAGCAGCTTATATGAGGGGGGGGCCTACGAGCAGTACTTC. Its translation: CASSLYEGGAYEQYF.

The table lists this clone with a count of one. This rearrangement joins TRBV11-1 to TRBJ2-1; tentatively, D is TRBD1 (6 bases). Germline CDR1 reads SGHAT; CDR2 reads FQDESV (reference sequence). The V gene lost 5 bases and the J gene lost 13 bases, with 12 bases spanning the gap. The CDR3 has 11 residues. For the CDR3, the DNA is TGTGCCAGCAGCCCCCGACAGGATCAGTTCTTC. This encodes CASSPRQDQFF.

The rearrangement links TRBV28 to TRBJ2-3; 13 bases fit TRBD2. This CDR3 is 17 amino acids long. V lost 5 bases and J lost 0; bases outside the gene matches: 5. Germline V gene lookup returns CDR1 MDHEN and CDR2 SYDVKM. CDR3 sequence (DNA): TGTGCCAGCAGTCCAGGACTAGCGGGAGCGAGCACAGATACGCAGTATTTT. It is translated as CASSPGLAGASTDTQYF.

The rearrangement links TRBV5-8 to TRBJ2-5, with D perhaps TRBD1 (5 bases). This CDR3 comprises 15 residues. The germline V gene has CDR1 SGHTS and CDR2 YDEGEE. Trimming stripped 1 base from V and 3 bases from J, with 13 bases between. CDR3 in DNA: TGTGCCAGCAGCTTGCAGGGTGGGGCTAAAGAGACCCAGTACTTC. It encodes CASSLQGGAKETQYF.

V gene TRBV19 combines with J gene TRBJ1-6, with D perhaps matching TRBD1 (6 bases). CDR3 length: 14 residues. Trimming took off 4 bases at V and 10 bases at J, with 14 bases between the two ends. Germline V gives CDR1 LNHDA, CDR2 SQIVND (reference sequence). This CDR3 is CASSKQGAGSPLHF. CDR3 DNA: TGTGCCAGTAGTAAACAGGGTGCTGGGTCACCCCTCCACTTT.

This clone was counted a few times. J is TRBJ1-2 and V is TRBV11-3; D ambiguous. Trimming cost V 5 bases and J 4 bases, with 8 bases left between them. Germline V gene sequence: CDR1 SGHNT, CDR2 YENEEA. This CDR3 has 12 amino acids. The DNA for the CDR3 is TGTGCCAGCAGCGAGGGCACCTATGGCTACACCTTC. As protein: CASSEGTYGYTF.

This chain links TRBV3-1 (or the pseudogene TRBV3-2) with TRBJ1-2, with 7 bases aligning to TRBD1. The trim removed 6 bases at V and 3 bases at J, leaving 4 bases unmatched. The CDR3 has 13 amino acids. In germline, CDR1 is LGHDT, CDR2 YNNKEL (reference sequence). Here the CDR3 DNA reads TGTGCCAGCAGTTACACAGGGGACTATGGCTACACCTTC. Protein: CASSYTGDYGYTF.

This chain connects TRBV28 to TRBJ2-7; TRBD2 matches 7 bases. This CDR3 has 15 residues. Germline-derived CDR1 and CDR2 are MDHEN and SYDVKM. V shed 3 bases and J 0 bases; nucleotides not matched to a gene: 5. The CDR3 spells CASSLWRERSYEQYF. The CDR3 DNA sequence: TGTGCCAGCAGTTTGTGGCGGGAGCGCTCCTACGAGCAGTACTTC.

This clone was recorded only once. The CDR3 DNA is TGTGCCAGCAGCACCGGACCCGGGACAGGGGCCAACGTCCTGACTTTC. The encoded protein is CASSTGPGTGANVLTF. The chain uses TRBV7-3 and TRBJ2-6; TRBD1 might be the D (6 bases). V lost 5 bases to trimming and J lost 4 bases, with 15 bases between them. CDR1 is SGHTA and CDR2 is FQGTGA in the germline V gene. The CDR3 has 16 residues. The complete variable domain, with remaining parts taken from reference TRBV7-3 and TRBJ2-6, reads GAGVSQTPSNKVTEKGKYVELRCDPISGHTALYWYRQSLGQGPEFLIYFQGTGAADDSGLPNDRFFAVRPEGSVSTLKIQRTERGDSAVYLCASSTGPGTGANVLTFGAGSRLTVL.

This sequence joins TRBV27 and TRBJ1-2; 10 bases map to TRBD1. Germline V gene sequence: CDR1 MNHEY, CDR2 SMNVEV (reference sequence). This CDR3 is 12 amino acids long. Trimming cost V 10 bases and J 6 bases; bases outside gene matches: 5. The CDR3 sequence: CATPTGGNGYTF. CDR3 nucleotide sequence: TGTGCCACCCCGACAGGGGGCAATGGCTACACCTTC.

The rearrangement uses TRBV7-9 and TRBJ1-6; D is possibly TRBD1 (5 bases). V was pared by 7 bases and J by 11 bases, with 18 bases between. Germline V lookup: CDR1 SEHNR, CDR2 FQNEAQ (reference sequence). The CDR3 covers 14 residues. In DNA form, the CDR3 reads TGTGCCAGCACAGGAGACGGTGGGGCTCCACCCCTCCACTTT. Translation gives CASTGDGGAPPLHF. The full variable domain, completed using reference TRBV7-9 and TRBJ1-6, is DTGVSQNPRHKITKRGQNVTFRCDPISEHNRLYWYRQTLGQGPEFLTYFQNEAQLEKSRLLSDRFSAERPKGSFSTLEIQRTEQGDSAMYLCASTGDGGAPPLHFGNGTRLTVT.

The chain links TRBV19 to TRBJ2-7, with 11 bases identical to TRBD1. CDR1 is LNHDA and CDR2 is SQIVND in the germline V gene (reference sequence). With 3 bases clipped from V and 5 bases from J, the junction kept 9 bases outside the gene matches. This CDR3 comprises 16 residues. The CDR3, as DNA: TGTGCCAGTAGTATTCGAGGTATGGGACAGGGGGACGAGCAGTACTTC. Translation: CASSIRGMGQGDEQYF. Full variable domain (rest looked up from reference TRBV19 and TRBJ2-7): DGGITQSPKYLFRKEGQNVTLSCEQNLNHDAMYWYRQDPGQGLRLIYYSQIVNDFQKGDIAEGYSVSREKKESFPLTVTSAQKNPTAFYLCASSIRGMGQGDEQYFGPGTRLTVT.

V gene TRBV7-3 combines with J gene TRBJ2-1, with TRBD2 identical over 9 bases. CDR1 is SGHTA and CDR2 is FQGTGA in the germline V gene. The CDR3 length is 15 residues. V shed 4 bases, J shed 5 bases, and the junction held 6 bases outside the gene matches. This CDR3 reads CASSSMGTSNNEQFF. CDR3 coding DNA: TGTGCCAGCAGCTCCATGGGGACTAGCAACAATGAGCAGTTCTTC.

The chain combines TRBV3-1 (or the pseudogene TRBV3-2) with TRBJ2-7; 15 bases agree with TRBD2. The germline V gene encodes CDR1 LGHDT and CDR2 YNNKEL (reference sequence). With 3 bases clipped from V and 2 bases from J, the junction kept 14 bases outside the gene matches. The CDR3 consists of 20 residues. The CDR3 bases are TGTGCCAGCAGCCACCCTCCCCCGGGACTAGCGGGGGGCTCCACCTACGAGCAGTACTTC. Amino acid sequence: CASSHPPPGLAGGSTYEQYF.

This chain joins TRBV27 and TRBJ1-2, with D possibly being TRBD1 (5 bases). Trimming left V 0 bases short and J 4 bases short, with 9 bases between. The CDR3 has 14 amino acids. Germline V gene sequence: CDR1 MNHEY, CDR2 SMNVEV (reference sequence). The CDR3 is CASSLSGEGYGYTF. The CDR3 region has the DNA TGTGCCAGCAGTTTATCAGGGGAGGGCTATGGCTACACCTTC.

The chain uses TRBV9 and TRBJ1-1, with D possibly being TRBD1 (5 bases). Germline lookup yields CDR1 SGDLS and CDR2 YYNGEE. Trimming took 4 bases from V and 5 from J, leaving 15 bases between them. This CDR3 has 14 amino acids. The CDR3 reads CASSLRGSGTEAFF. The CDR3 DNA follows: TGTGCCAGCAGCCTACGGGGGTCGGGGACTGAAGCTTTCTTT.

The DNA of the CDR3 is TGTGCCATCAGCCCACGGGACAGGGAACAGCCCCAGCATTTT. The encoded protein is CAISPRDREQPQHF. The V and J genes are TRBV10-3 and TRBJ1-5, with 9 bases identical to TRBD1. The V gene's germline CDR1 is ENHRY and CDR2 SYGVKD. The CDR3 is 14 amino acids. The ends lost 6 bases at V and 7 bases at J; junction bases unmatched: 7.

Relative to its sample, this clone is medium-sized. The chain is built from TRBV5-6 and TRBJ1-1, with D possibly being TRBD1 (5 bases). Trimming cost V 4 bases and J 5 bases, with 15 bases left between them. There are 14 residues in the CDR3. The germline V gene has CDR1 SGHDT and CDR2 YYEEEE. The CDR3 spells CASSPGGVGTEAFF. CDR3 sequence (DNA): TGTGCCAGCAGCCCCGGGGGAGTAGGAACTGAAGCTTTCTTT.

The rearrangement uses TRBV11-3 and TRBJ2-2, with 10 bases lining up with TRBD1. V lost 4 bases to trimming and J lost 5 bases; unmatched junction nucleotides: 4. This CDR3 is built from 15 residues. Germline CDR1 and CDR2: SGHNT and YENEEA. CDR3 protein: CASSSGQGRTGELFF. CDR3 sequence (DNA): TGTGCCAGCAGCTCGGGACAGGGGAGGACCGGGGAGCTGTTTTTT.